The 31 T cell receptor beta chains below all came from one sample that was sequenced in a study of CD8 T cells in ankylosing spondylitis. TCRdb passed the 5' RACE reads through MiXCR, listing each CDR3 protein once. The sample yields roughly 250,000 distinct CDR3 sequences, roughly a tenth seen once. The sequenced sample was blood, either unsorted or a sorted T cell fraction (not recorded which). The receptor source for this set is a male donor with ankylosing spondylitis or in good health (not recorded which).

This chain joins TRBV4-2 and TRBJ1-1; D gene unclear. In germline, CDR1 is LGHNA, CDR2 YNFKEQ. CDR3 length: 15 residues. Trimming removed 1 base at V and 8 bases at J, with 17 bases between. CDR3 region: CASSQGGPGGREAFF. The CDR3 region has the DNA TGTGCCAGCAGCCAAGGGGGTCCCGGAGGAAGAGAAGCTTTCTTT.

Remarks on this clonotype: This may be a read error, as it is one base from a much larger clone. The CDR3 protein is CANSFRDGDTQYF. DNA of the CDR3: TGCGCCAACAGCTTCAGGGATGGAGATACGCAGTATTTT. V usage is TRBV5-1 and J usage is TRBJ2-3; D is perhaps TRBD1 (5 bases). Germline CDR1 and CDR2: SGHRS and YFSETQ. CDR3 length: 13 amino acids.

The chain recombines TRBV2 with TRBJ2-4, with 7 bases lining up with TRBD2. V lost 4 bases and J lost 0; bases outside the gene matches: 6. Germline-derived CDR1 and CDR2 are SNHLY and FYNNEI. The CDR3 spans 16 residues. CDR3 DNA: TGTGCCAGCAGTGGGACTAGAATCCTAGCCAAAAACATTCAGTACTTC. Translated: CASSGTRILAKNIQYF.

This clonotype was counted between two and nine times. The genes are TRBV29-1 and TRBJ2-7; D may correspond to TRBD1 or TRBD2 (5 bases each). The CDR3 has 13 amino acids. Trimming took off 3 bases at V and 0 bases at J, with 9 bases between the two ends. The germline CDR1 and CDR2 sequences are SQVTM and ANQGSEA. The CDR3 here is CSVDRGGSYEQYF. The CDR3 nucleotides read TGCAGCGTTGATCGTGGGGGCTCCTACGAGCAGTACTTC.

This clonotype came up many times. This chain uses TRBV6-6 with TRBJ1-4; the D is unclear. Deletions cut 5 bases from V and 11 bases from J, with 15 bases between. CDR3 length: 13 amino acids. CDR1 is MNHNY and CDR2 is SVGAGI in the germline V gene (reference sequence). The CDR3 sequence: CASSHSTEGKLFF. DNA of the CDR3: TGTGCCAGCAGTCATTCGACGGAAGGGAAACTGTTTTTT.

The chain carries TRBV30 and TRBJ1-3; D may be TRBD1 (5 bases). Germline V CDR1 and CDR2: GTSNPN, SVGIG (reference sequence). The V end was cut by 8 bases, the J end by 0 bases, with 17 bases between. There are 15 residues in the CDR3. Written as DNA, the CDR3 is TGTGCCGGGATCCGGGACGTCAGCTCTGGAAACACCATATATTTT. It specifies CAGIRDVSSGNTIYF.

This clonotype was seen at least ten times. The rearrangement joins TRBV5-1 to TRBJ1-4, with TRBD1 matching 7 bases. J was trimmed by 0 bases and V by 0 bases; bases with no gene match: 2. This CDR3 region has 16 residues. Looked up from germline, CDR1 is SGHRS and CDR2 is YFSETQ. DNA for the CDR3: TGCGCCAGCAGCTTGGGACAGGGAGCAACTAATGAAAAACTGTTTTTT. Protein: CASSLGQGATNEKLFF.

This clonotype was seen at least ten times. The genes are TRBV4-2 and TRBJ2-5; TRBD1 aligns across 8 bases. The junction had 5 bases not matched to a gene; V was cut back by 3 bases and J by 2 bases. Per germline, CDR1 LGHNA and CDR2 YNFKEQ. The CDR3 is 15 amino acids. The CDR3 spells CASSQGRTGQETQYF. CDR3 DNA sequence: TGTGCCAGCAGCCAGGGCAGGACAGGGCAAGAGACCCAGTACTTC.

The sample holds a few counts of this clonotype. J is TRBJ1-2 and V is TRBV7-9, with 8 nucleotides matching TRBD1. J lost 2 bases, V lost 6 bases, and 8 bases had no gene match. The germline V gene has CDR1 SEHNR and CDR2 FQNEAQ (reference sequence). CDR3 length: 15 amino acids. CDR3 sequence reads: CASSRDRSLNYGYTF. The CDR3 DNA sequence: TGTGCCAGCAGTCGGGACAGGAGCTTGAACTATGGCTACACCTTC.

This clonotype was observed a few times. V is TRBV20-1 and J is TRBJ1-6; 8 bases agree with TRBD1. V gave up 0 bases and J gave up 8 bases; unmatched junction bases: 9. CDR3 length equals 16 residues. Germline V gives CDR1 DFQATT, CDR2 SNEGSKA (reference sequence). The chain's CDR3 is CSARDAGQGADSPLHF. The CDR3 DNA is TGCAGTGCTAGAGATGCCGGGCAGGGGGCCGATTCACCCCTCCACTTT.

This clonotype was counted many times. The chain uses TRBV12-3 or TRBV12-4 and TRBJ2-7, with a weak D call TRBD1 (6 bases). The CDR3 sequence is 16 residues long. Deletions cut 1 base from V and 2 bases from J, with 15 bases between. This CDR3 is CASSLDWQGLAYEQYF. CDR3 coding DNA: TGTGCCAGCAGTTTAGATTGGCAGGGGTTAGCCTACGAGCAGTACTTC.

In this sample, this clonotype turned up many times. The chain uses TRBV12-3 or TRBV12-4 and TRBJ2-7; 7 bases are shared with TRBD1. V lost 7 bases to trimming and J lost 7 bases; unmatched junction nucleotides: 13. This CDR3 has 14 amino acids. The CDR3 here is CASTELDRDREQYF. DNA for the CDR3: TGTGCCAGCACCGAACTAGACAGGGATCGGGAGCAGTACTTC.

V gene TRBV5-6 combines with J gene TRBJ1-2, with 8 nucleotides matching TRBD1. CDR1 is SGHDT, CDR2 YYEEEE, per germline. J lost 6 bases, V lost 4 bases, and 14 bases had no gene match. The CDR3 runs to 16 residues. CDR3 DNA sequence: TGTGCCAGCAGCCCGAGCGTACGCGGACAGGGTCATGGCTACACCTTC. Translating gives CASSPSVRGQGHGYTF. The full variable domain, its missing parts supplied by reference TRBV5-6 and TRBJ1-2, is DAGVTQSPTHLIKTRGQQVTLRCSPKSGHDTVSWYQQALGQGPQFIFQYYEEEERQRGNFPDRFSGHQFPNYSSELNVNALLLGDSALYLCASSPSVRGQGHGYTFGSGTRLTVV.

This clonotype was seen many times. The CDR3 nucleotides are TGTGCCAGCAGTTTCTGGTCAGTCTCTGGAAACACCATATATTTT. Residues: CASSFWSVSGNTIYF. The J gene is TRBJ1-3, the V gene TRBV12-3 or TRBV12-4; D not resolved. Trimming pared 3 bases from V and 0 bases from J, leaving 9 bases between. This CDR3 is 15 amino acids long.

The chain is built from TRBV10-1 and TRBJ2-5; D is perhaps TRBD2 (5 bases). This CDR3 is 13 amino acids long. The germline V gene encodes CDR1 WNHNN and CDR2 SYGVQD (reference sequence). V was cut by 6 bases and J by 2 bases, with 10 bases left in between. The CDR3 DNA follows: TGCGCCAGCAGCATGGGAGTTCAAGAGACCCAGTACTTC. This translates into CASSMGVQETQYF.

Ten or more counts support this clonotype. The CDR3 DNA is TGTGCCAGCAGCAAAGCGGCGCGGGAGGCCTGGGAAGAGACCCAGTACTTC. Amino acids: CASSKAAREAWEETQYF. The chain is built from TRBV21-1 and TRBJ2-5; the D call of TRBD2 is as the table states it, not checked on the DNA. TRBV21-1 is classified as a pseudogene. The CDR3 has 17 residues.

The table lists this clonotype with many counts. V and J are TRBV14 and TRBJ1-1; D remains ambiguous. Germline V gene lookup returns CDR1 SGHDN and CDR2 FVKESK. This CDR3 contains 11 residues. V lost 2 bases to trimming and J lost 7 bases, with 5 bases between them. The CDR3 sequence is CASSQSGEAFF. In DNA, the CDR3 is TGTGCCAGCAGCCAATCGGGTGAAGCTTTCTTT.

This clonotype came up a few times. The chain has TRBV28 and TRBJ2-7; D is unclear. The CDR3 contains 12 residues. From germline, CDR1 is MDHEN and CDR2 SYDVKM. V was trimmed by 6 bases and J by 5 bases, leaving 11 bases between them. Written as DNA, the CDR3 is TGTGCCAGCAGCCCCTTCCGGCACGAGCAGTACTTC. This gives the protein CASSPFRHEQYF.

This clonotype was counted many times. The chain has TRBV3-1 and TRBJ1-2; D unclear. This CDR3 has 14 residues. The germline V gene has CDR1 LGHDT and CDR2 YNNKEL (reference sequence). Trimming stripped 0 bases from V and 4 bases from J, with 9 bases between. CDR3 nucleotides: TGTGCCAGCAGCCAAGAGGCAACAATCTATGGCTACACCTTC. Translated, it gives CASSQEATIYGYTF.

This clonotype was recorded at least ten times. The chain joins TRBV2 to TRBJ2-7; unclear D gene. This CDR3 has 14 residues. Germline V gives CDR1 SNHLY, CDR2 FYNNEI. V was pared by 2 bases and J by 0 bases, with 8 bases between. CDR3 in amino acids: CASSEHDNSYEQYF. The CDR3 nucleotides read TGTGCCAGCAGTGAACACGACAACTCCTACGAGCAGTACTTC.

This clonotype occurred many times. CDR3 protein: CASSQDGYQVEQYF. DNA of the CDR3: TGCGCCAGCAGCCAAGATGGTTACCAGGTCGAGCAGTACTTC. The J gene is TRBJ2-7, the V gene TRBV4-1; D gene ambiguous. Germline CDR1 is MGHRA and CDR2 is YSYEKL. Trimming cost V 0 bases and J 6 bases, with 12 bases left between them. This CDR3 has 14 amino acids.

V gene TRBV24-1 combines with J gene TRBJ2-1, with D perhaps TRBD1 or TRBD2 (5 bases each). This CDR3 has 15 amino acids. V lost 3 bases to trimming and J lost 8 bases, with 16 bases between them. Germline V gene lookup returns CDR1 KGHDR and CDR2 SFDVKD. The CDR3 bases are TGTGCCACCAGTGATACTAGGGGACGCCCCGATGAGCAGTTCTTC. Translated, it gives CATSDTRGRPDEQFF.

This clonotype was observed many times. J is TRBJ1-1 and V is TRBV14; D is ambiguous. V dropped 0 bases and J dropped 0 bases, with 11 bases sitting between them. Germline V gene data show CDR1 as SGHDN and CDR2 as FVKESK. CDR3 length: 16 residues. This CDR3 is CASSQELGRLNTEAFF. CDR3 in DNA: TGTGCCAGCAGCCAAGAACTTGGACGCTTGAACACTGAAGCTTTCTTT.

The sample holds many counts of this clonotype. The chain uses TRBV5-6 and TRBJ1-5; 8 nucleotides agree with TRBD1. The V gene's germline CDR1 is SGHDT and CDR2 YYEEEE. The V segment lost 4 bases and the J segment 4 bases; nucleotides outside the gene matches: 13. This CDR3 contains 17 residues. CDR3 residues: CASSLYGQGRTNQPQHF. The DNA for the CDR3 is TGTGCCAGCAGCCTCTACGGACAGGGACGCACAAATCAGCCCCAGCATTTT.

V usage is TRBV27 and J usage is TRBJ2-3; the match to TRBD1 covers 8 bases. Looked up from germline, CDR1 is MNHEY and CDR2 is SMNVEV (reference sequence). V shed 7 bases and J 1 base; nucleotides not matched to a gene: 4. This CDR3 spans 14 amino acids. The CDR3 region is CASNGRGRTDTQYF. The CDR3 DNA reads TGTGCCAGCAATGGCAGGGGGCGCACAGATACGCAGTATTTT.

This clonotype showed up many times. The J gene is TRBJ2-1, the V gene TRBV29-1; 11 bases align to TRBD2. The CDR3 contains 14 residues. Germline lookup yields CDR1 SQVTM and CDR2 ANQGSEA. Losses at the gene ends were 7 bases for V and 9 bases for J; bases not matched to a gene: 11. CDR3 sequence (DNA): TGCAGCGCTGATGGACTAGCGGGTAAGGGTGAGCAGTTCTTC. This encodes CSADGLAGKGEQFF.

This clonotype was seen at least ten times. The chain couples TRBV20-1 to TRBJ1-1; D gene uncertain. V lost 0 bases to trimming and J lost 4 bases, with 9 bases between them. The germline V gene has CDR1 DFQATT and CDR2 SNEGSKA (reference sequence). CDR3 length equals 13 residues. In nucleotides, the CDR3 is TGCAGTGCTAGAGATGGCAGAACCACTGAAGCTTTCTTT. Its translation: CSARDGRTTEAFF.

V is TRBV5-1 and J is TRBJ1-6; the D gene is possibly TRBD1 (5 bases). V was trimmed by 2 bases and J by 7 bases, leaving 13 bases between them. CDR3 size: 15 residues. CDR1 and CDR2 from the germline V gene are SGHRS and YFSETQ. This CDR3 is CASSLRAGSNSPLHF. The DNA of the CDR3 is TGCGCCAGCAGCTTAAGGGCAGGGAGCAATTCACCCCTCCACTTT.

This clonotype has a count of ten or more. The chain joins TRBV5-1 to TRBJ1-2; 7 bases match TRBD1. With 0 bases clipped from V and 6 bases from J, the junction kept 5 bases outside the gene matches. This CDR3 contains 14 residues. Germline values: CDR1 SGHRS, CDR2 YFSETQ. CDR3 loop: CASSLADREDGYTF. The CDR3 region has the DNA TGCGCCAGCAGCTTGGCCGACAGGGAAGATGGCTACACCTTC.

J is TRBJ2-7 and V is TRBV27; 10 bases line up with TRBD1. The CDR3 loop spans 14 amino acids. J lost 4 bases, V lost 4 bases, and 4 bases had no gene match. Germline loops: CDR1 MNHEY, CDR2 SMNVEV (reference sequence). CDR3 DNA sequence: TGTGCCAGCAGTTCCGGGACAGGGGAATACGAGCAGTACTTC. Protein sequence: CASSSGTGEYEQYF.

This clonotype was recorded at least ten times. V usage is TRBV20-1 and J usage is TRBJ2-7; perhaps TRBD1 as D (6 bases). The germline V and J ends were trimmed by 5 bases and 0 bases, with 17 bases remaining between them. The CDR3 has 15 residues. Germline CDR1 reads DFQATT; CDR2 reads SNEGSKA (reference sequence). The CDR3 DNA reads TGCAGTGCTCCCCGAGGGGGTTCGGGCTCCTACGAGCAGTACTTC. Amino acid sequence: CSAPRGGSGSYEQYF.